Detailed here is one T cell receptor beta chain. Its specificity is unknown. This entry belongs to a study of cytomegalovirus exposure and HLA in healthy donors. Study summary: Earlier, 110 million or so unique TCR beta sequences were recovered from about 200 million T cells by an analysis. Overall study results and limits: Near-uniform donor sequencing depth was presumed by presence/absence analyses.

The primer mix had 60 Vbeta and 13 Jbeta primers. The repertoire was sequenced with immunoSEQ multiplex PCR; TCRdb's copy has only in-frame clones and lacks some. This table holds about 220,000 clones, 82% found once. Per germline, CDR1 SGHTA and CDR2 FQGNSA. CDR3 length: 13 residues. Trimming took 3 bases from V and 2 from J, leaving 8 bases between them. The J gene is TRBJ2-7, the V gene TRBV7-2; D uncertain. The sequence came from a woman in her forties in good health and CMV-seropositive. Sequenced material: PBMCs. As DNA, the CDR3 is TGTGCCAGCAGCTTTGGCGGCCCCTACGAGCAGTACTTC. Translation: CASSFGGPYEQYF. Full variable domain (remainder filled in from reference TRBV7-2 and TRBJ2-7): GAGVSQSPSNKVTEKGKDVELRCDPISGHTALYWYRQSLGQGLEFLIYFQGNSAPDKSGLPSDRFSAERTGGSVSTLTIQRTQQEDSAVYLCASSFGGPYEQYFGPGTRLTVT.